Listed below are T cell receptor beta chains from one sample, sequenced in a study of OX40 agonist ivuxolimab in advanced cancers. Here immunoSEQ multiplex PCR was the method, and the copy in TCRdb shows in-frame clones only, minus some. The repertoire consists of approximately 88,000 clones, with roughly 90% occurring once and the leading ten covering more than 0.65%. The sequences come from CD4+ or CD8+ T cells sorted from blood, collected in a trial of the OX40 agonist ivuxolimab. The source is an adult with an advanced solid tumor such as melanoma, head and neck, liver or kidney cancer. The CDR3 runs from the conserved cysteine through the conserved F or W. D genes are given only for firm matches. For some rows the clone size is stated as once, few or many, or as a class when expanded; others skip it.

V gene: TRBV30; D gene: NA; clone size: NA; J gene: TRBJ2-7; CDR3 DNA: TGTGCCTGGAGTAAGGGTCCCTCCTCCTACGAGCAGTACTTC; CDR3 protein: CAWSKGPSSYEQYF
V gene: TRBV9; D gene: NA; clone size: once; J gene: TRBJ1-1; CDR3 DNA: TGTGCCAGCAACACGGGGGGAAACACTGAAGCTTTCTTT; CDR3 protein: CASNTGGNTEAFF
V gene: TRBV5-6; D gene: NA; clone size: NA; J gene: TRBJ2-7; CDR3 DNA: TGTGCCAGCAGCTTGTTGGTCGCTGTTGAGCAGTACTTC; CDR3 protein: CASSLLVAVEQYF
V gene: TRBV6-5; D gene: TRBD1; clone size: NA; J gene: TRBJ2-5; CDR3 DNA: TGTGCCAGCAGTCTCCGGGGGACAGGGCCAGAGACCCAGTACTTC; CDR3 protein: CASSLRGTGPETQYF
V gene: TRBV7-3; D gene: NA; clone size: NA; J gene: TRBJ1-2; CDR3 DNA: TGTGCCAGCAGCCCCTCGGGAGACTATGGCTACACCTTC; CDR3 protein: CASSPSGDYGYTF
V gene: TRBV6-6; D gene: TRBD1; clone size: NA; J gene: TRBJ1-2; CDR3 DNA: TGTGCCAGCAGTTACTCAGGGGGCGGCTACACCTTC; CDR3 protein: CASSYSGGGYTF
V gene: TRBV19; D gene: NA; clone size: NA; J gene: TRBJ1-5; CDR3 DNA: TGTGCCAGTAGTATAAACCGTAATCAGCCCCAGCATTTT; CDR3 protein: CASSINRNQPQHF
V gene: TRBV2; D gene: TRBD1; clone size: NA; J gene: TRBJ2-1; CDR3 DNA: TGTGCCAGCAGGTTCGACAGGGGGAACAATAATGAGCAGTTCTTC; CDR3 protein: CASRFDRGNNNEQFF
V gene: TRBV18; D gene: TRBD1; clone size: NA; J gene: TRBJ2-5; CDR3 DNA: TGTGCCAGCTCACCCCGGACAGGGGGCTTTGGGGAGACCCAGTACTTC; CDR3 protein: CASSPRTGGFGETQYF
V gene: TRBV18; D gene: TRBD1; clone size: NA; J gene: TRBJ1-2; CDR3 DNA: TGTGCCAGCTCACCCCCAGGGGGGAACTATGGCTACACCTTC; CDR3 protein: CASSPPGGNYGYTF
V gene: TRBV6-1; D gene: NA; clone size: NA; J gene: TRBJ1-3; CDR3 DNA: TGTGCCAGCCGAACGAGCTCTGGAAACACCATATATTTT; CDR3 protein: CASRTSSGNTIYF
V gene: TRBV7-9; D gene: NA; clone size: NA; J gene: TRBJ2-5; CDR3 DNA: TGTGCCAGCAGCTTAGATCTGGGGGCCCAGTACTTC; CDR3 protein: CASSLDLGAQYF
V gene: TRBV7-2; D gene: TRBD1; clone size: once; J gene: TRBJ1-6; CDR3 DNA: TGTGCCAGCAGCTTAGCAACAGGGGGCAATTCACCCCTCCACTTT; CDR3 protein: CASSLATGGNSPLHF
V gene: TRBV5-4; D gene: TRBD2; clone size: few; J gene: TRBJ2-3; CDR3 DNA: TGTGCCAGCAGCTTGGGCCTAGCGGGTCTCACAGATACGCAGTATTTT; CDR3 protein: CASSLGLAGLTDTQYF
V gene: TRBV7-6; D gene: TRBD2; clone size: NA; J gene: TRBJ2-3; CDR3 DNA: TGTGCCAGCAGCTTTCGCCCACTAGCGGGGGCCGCTAGCACAGATACGCAGTATTTT; CDR3 protein: CASSFRPLAGAASTDTQYF
V gene: TRBV7-8; D gene: NA; clone size: NA; J gene: TRBJ2-2; CDR3 DNA: TGTGCCAGCAGCTTAGTGCGGGCGGGCACCGGGGAGCTGTTTTTT; CDR3 protein: CASSLVRAGTGELFF
V gene: TRBV10-3; D gene: TRBD1; clone size: few; J gene: TRBJ1-6; CDR3 DNA: TGTGCCATCAGCGACAGGGATAATTCACCCCTCCACTTT; CDR3 protein: CAISDRDNSPLHF
V gene: TRBV5-6; D gene: TRBD1; clone size: NA; J gene: TRBJ1-3; CDR3 DNA: TGTGCCAGCAGTCGGGACAGTCAGGCAGGAAACACCATATATTTT; CDR3 protein: CASSRDSQAGNTIYF
V gene: TRBV29-1; D gene: TRBD2; clone size: NA; J gene: TRBJ2-2; CDR3 DNA: TGCAGCGTGGAAGGGACTAGCGGGAGTAAAAGCGGGGAGCTGTTTTTT; CDR3 protein: CSVEGTSGSKSGELFF
V gene: TRBV2; D gene: TRBD1; clone size: NA; J gene: TRBJ1-3; CDR3 DNA: TGTGCCAGCAGTACCGACAGGGGATACGGAAACACCATATATTTT; CDR3 protein: CASSTDRGYGNTIYF
V gene: TRBV25-1; D gene: NA; clone size: NA; J gene: TRBJ1-4; CDR3 DNA: TGTGCCAGCAGTGAATTCGGGGGTCCCGGTGAAAAACTGTTTTTT; CDR3 protein: CASSEFGGPGEKLFF
V gene: TRBV2; D gene: TRBD2; clone size: NA; J gene: TRBJ2-7; CDR3 DNA: TGTGCCAGCATCAGACAGACTAGCGGGATAGGCGAGCAGTACTTC; CDR3 protein: CASIRQTSGIGEQYF
V gene: TRBV7-2; D gene: TRBD1; clone size: NA; J gene: TRBJ1-4; CDR3 DNA: TGTGCCAGCAGCTTTCGGACAGGGCAAGATGAAAAACTGTTTTTT; CDR3 protein: CASSFRTGQDEKLFF
V gene: TRBV30; D gene: NA; clone size: NA; J gene: TRBJ2-4; CDR3 DNA: TGTGCCTGGAGTGTAGGGGGGCCGGACATTCAGTACTTC; CDR3 protein: CAWSVGGPDIQYF
V gene: TRBV5-1; D gene: NA; clone size: NA; J gene: TRBJ2-7; CDR3 DNA: TGCGCCAGCAGCTTGGATCGGGTCTCCTACGAGCAGTACTTC; CDR3 protein: CASSLDRVSYEQYF
V gene: TRBV19; D gene: NA; clone size: NA; J gene: TRBJ2-7; CDR3 DNA: TGTGCCAGTAGTACCAGTGGGGTTCTCTACGAGCAGTACTTC; CDR3 protein: CASSTSGVLYEQYF
V gene: TRBV7-8; D gene: NA; clone size: NA; J gene: TRBJ2-7; CDR3 DNA: TGTGCCAGCAGCCTCGTCCTGACGGGCGAGCAGTACTTC; CDR3 protein: CASSLVLTGEQYF
V gene: TRBV18; D gene: TRBD1; clone size: NA; J gene: TRBJ2-7; CDR3 DNA: TGTGCCAGCTCGCGAGGGATGGACAGGGGGTCAAACGAGCAGTACTTC; CDR3 protein: CASSRGMDRGSNEQYF
V gene: TRBV5-8; D gene: NA; clone size: few; J gene: TRBJ1-1; CDR3 DNA: TGTGCCAGCTTAAGGTCGAACACTGAAGCTTTCTTT; CDR3 protein: CASLRSNTEAFF
V gene: TRBV2; D gene: NA; clone size: medium-sized; J gene: TRBJ1-2; CDR3 DNA: TGTGCCAGCAGTCACACTATTGACAGCGACTATGGCTACACCTTC; CDR3 protein: CASSHTIDSDYGYTF
V gene: TRBV19; D gene: NA; clone size: NA; J gene: TRBJ2-1; CDR3 DNA: TGTGCCAGTAGTATAGGCAAGGGAGATGAGCAGTTCTTC; CDR3 protein: CASSIGKGDEQFF
V gene: TRBV6-6; D gene: NA; clone size: NA; J gene: TRBJ1-5; CDR3 DNA: TGTGCCAGCACCGGGACGGGGGATCAGCCCCAGCATTTT; CDR3 protein: CASTGTGDQPQHF
V gene: TRBV4-1; D gene: TRBD1; clone size: NA; J gene: TRBJ1-2; CDR3 DNA: TGCGCCAGCAGCCAAGGAGGGGGCGTCTATGGCTACACCTTC; CDR3 protein: CASSQGGGVYGYTF
V gene: TRBV27; D gene: TRBD1; clone size: NA; J gene: TRBJ1-2; CDR3 DNA: TGTGCCAGCAGCGCCGACAGGGGCTATGGCTACACCTTC; CDR3 protein: CASSADRGYGYTF
V gene: TRBV28; D gene: TRBD2; clone size: NA; J gene: TRBJ2-5; CDR3 DNA: TGTGCCAGCAGTCCATTCGTGGCGGGGGGGTACCAAGAGACCCAGTACTTC; CDR3 protein: CASSPFVAGGYQETQYF
V gene: TRBV29-1; D gene: NA; clone size: few; J gene: TRBJ1-4; CDR3 DNA: TGCAGCGTTGAGCGATCAGGGCTACCGCAAAAACTGTTTTTT; CDR3 protein: CSVERSGLPQKLFF
V gene: TRBV9; D gene: NA; clone size: NA; J gene: TRBJ1-3; CDR3 DNA: TGTGCCAGCAGCTCAACTCCTACGTCTAGGAACACCATATATTTT; CDR3 protein: CASSSTPTSRNTIYF
V gene: TRBV18; D gene: TRBD1; clone size: NA; J gene: TRBJ2-6; CDR3 DNA: TGTGCCAGCTCACGTGTACAGGGGAACGGGGCCAACGTCCTGACTTTC; CDR3 protein: CASSRVQGNGANVLTF
V gene: TRBV6-1; D gene: NA; clone size: NA; J gene: TRBJ1-2; CDR3 DNA: TGTGCCAGCATACAGGAAGCTCTCTCGAACGGCTACACCTTC; CDR3 protein: CASIQEALSNGYTF
V gene: TRBV2; D gene: TRBD2; clone size: NA; J gene: TRBJ2-7; CDR3 DNA: TGTGCCAGCAGTCGGCCTAGCGGGGGCAAGAGCTCCTACGAGCAGTACTTC; CDR3 protein: CASSRPSGGKSSYEQYF
V gene: TRBV29-1; D gene: TRBD2; clone size: NA; J gene: TRBJ2-1; CDR3 DNA: TGCAGCGTTAAGAGGGTACAAGCGGGAGTCTCCTACAATGAGCAGTTCTTC; CDR3 protein: CSVKRVQAGVSYNEQFF
V gene: TRBV29-1; D gene: NA; clone size: NA; J gene: TRBJ2-1; CDR3 DNA: TGCAGCTTCCAATCGACAGAGCAGTTCTTC; CDR3 protein: CSFQSTEQFF
V gene: TRBV28; D gene: NA; clone size: NA; J gene: TRBJ1-4; CDR3 DNA: TGTGCCAGCAGTTTAGTGGGCGGGGGGAATGAAAAACTGTTTTTT; CDR3 protein: CASSLVGGGNEKLFF
V gene: TRBV7-2; D gene: TRBD1; clone size: NA; J gene: TRBJ1-6; CDR3 DNA: TGTGCCAGCAGCTTTGGGACAGGGGGTTATAATTCACCCCTCCACTTT; CDR3 protein: CASSFGTGGYNSPLHF
V gene: TRBV27; D gene: NA; clone size: NA; J gene: TRBJ2-2; CDR3 DNA: TGTGCCAGCAGCCGCCCCGGGACTGGGTCTCCCGGGGAGCTGTTTTTT; CDR3 protein: CASSRPGTGSPGELFF
V gene: TRBV15; D gene: NA; clone size: NA; J gene: TRBJ1-5; CDR3 DNA: TGTGCCACCAGCAGACGAAGGCCCGGCAGCAATCAGCCCCAGCATTTT; CDR3 protein: CATSRRRPGSNQPQHF
V gene: TRBV19; D gene: NA; clone size: NA; J gene: TRBJ2-2; CDR3 DNA: TGTGCCAGTAGTATTGGACCGCTCACCGGGGAGCTGTTTTTT; CDR3 protein: CASSIGPLTGELFF
V gene: TRBV18; D gene: NA; clone size: NA; J gene: TRBJ2-7; CDR3 DNA: TGTGCCAGCTCCCCTCGGGATTCGGGAAACGAGCAGTACTTC; CDR3 protein: CASSPRDSGNEQYF
V gene: TRBV4-1; D gene: TRBD1; clone size: once; J gene: TRBJ2-3; CDR3 DNA: TGCGCCAGCAGCCAGCCAAGGACAGGAGCTGCTACGCAGTATTTT; CDR3 protein: CASSQPRTGAATQYF